Following are 11 T cell receptor beta chains from one sample sequenced in a study of vaccination and CD4 T cells after COVID-19. With the Oncomine TCR Beta short-read assay, DNA from cultured CD4+ T cells was sequenced. TCRdb processed the PCR reads anew with MiXCR; each CDR3 protein has one entry. The table shows 9,500 to 15,000 distinct CDR3 sequences, with approximately 65% occurring only once. These receptors' targets are unknown. This sample's treatment: roughly nine-day PBMC culture with coronavirus spike peptide pools or control peptides (ViraFEST assay). Sequencing was done on a sample of CD4+ T cells from blood, cultured in vitro. The receptors derive from a human donor who had recovered from COVID-19.

The J gene is TRBJ2-7, the V gene TRBV7-2; 8 positions agree with TRBD1. Trimming removed 1 base from V and 3 bases from J; junction bases left unmatched: 8. CDR1 is SGHTA and CDR2 is FQGNSA in the germline V gene. The CDR3 is 16 residues long. CDR3 DNA: TGTGCCAGCAGCTTAGTAGGGGGAACAGGGGGCTACGAGCAGTACTTC. It is translated as CASSLVGGTGGYEQYF.

This rearrangement joins TRBV29-1 to TRBJ1-1; unclear D gene. The CDR3 covers 12 residues. Trimming took 4 bases from V and 10 from J, leaving 16 bases between them. Germline V gene sequence: CDR1 SQVTM, CDR2 ANQGSEA. CDR3 nucleotides: TGCAGCGTTGTTGGAATCTCCCCTGGAGCTTTCTTT. Translation: CSVVGISPGAFF.

Here the CDR3 reads CASSEEGYGYTF. As DNA, the CDR3 is TGTGCCAGCAGCGAAGAGGGGTATGGCTACACCTTC. The chain joins TRBV7-9 to TRBJ1-2, with D possibly matching TRBD1 (5 bases). This CDR3 is built from 12 residues. Germline CDR1 is SEHNR and CDR2 is FQNEAQ (reference sequence). The V end lost 5 bases, the J end lost 5 bases, and 9 bases lay between the germline ends.

This clonotype is a singleton in its sample. This rearrangement joins TRBV30 to TRBJ1-4, with D perhaps TRBD1 (5 bases). Trimming pared 3 bases from V and 8 bases from J, leaving 13 bases between. The CDR3 is 13 amino acids. CDR1 GTSNPN and CDR2 SVGIG come from the germline V gene (reference sequence). CDR3 DNA: TGTGCCTGGAGCACAGTAGGGGAGGAAAAACTGTTTTTT. Translation gives CAWSTVGEEKLFF.

The CDR3 bases are TGTGCCAGCAGTCCGGAGGGACAGGGAGATTTACCCCTCCACTTT. This gives the protein CASSPEGQGDLPLHF. The rearrangement joins TRBV27 to TRBJ1-6, with TRBD1 identical over 9 bases. The CDR3 is 15 amino acids. CDR1 is MNHEY and CDR2 is SMNVEV in the germline V gene (reference sequence). Trimming cost V 5 bases and J 12 bases; bases outside gene matches: 11.

This chain uses TRBV6-1 with TRBJ1-1; D ambiguous. Trimming removed 7 bases from V and 1 base from J, with 10 bases in between. The germline CDR1 and CDR2 sequences are MNHNS and SASEGT. The CDR3 length is 13 residues. The CDR3, as DNA: TGTGCCAGCACCCCCTTCCAGAACACTGAAGCTTTCTTT. Protein sequence: CASTPFQNTEAFF.

V is TRBV10-3 and J is TRBJ1-6, with no clear D. The CDR3 consists of 13 residues. V lost 10 bases and J 9 bases, leaving 16 bases between the germline ends. CDR1 is ENHRY, CDR2 SYGVKD, per germline. For the CDR3, the DNA is TGTGCCACCGGAAGCCTGGACCGTTCACCCCTCCACTTT. Protein sequence: CATGSLDRSPLHF.

The genes are TRBV6-5 and TRBJ1-2; D is unclear. V was clipped by 0 bases and J by 4 bases, with 6 bases between them. The CDR3 is 13 amino acids. The germline V gene has CDR1 MNHEY and CDR2 SVGAGI. The CDR3 reads CASSYSGGYGYTF. CDR3 sequence (DNA): TGTGCCAGCAGTTACTCGGGTGGCTATGGCTACACCTTC.

The J gene is TRBJ2-7, the V gene TRBV6-1; weak D call: TRBD2 (5 bases). CDR3 length: 15 amino acids. Germline V gene data show CDR1 as MNHNS and CDR2 as SASEGT. V lost 4 bases and J lost 6, with 19 bases in between. In DNA, the CDR3 is TGTGCCAGCAGTGTAAAACCGGGAAGCTGGCTCGAGCAGTACTTC. This translates into CASSVKPGSWLEQYF.

CDR3 loop: CASSSTGGRNTEAFF. CDR3 coding DNA: TGTGCCAGCAGCTCTACAGGAGGAAGGAACACTGAAGCTTTCTTT. The chain carries TRBV5-6 and TRBJ1-1, with D maybe TRBD1 (5 bases). CDR1 and CDR2 (germline): SGHDT, YYEEEE. The ends were cut back, 3 bases at V and 1 base at J, with 13 bases in the middle. The CDR3 length is 15 residues.

CDR3 sequence (DNA): TGTGCCAGCAAGAGAGGGGGCGCTATGCGAGAGACCCAGTACTTC. Translating it yields CASKRGGAMRETQYF. The chain couples TRBV27 to TRBJ2-5; 7 nucleotides line up with TRBD1. CDR1 MNHEY and CDR2 SMNVEV come from the germline V gene (reference sequence). V was clipped by 7 bases and J by 4 bases; unmatched bases: 12. CDR3 length: 15 residues.